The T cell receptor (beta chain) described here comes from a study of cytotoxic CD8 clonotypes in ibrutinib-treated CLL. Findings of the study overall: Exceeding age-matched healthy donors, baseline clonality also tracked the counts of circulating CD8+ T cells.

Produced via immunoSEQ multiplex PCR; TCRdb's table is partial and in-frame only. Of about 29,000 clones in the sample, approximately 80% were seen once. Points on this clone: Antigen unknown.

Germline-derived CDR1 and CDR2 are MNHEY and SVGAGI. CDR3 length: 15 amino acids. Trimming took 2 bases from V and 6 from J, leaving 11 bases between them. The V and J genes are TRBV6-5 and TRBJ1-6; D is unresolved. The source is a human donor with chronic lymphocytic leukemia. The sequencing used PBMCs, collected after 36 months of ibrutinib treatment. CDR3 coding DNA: TGTGCCAGCAGTTACCGGGCGATGATTAATTCACCCCTCCACTTT. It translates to CASSYRAMINSPLHF.